Shown below are 5 T cell receptor beta chains from a single sample sequenced in a study of OX40 agonist ivuxolimab in advanced cancers. Repertoires were generated with immunoSEQ multiplex PCR, while TCRdb's copy carries only in-frame clones and drops some. Of tens of thousands of clones in the sample, around nine tenths were seen once. This specimen was CD4+ or CD8+ T cells sorted from blood, taken in a trial of the OX40 agonist ivuxolimab. The receptors come from an adult with an advanced solid tumor such as melanoma, head and neck, liver or kidney cancer.

The chain joins TRBV7-9 to TRBJ2-1; 10 bases match TRBD2. The V gene's germline CDR1 is SEHNR and CDR2 FQNEAQ (reference sequence). The CDR3 contains 19 residues. V lost 4 bases, J lost 5 bases, and 17 bases stayed unmatched. The CDR3 coding sequence is TGTGCCAGCAGCTCGCTGGGGGGGTCTAGCGGGAGTCCAAACAATGAGCAGTTCTTC. Translating it yields CASSSLGGSSGSPNNEQFF.

This clone was recorded only once. The genes are TRBV5-4 and TRBJ2-7; TRBD2 might be the D (5 bases). The germline V gene encodes CDR1 SGHNT and CDR2 YYREEE (reference sequence). V was shortened by 6 bases and J by 4 bases, with 20 bases between the two germline ends. CDR3 length: 15 amino acids. CDR3 residues: CASNREGRSLYEQYF. In DNA form, the CDR3 reads TGTGCCAGCAATCGAGAGGGAAGGTCCCTATACGAGCAGTACTTC.

The rearrangement links TRBV28 to TRBJ2-7; 8 bases align to TRBD1. There are 13 residues in the CDR3. The trim removed 3 bases at V and 6 bases at J, leaving 4 bases unmatched. From germline, CDR1 is MDHEN and CDR2 SYDVKM. The CDR3 DNA follows: TGTGCCAGCAGTTTCTTCAGGGGGCGCGAGCAGTACTTC. Its protein product is CASSFFRGREQYF.

The CDR3 is CASSPIGTSGIETQYF. The CDR3 region has the DNA TGTGCCAGCAGTCCGATAGGGACTAGCGGAATAGAGACCCAGTACTTC. The rearrangement links TRBV27 to TRBJ2-5; 11 nucleotides match TRBD2. The germline CDR1 and CDR2 sequences are MNHEY and SMNVEV (reference sequence). CDR3 size: 16 residues. J was trimmed by 4 bases and V by 5 bases; bases with no gene match: 9.

The rearrangement links TRBV29-1 to TRBJ1-2; D remains unclear. Germline V lookup: CDR1 SQVTM, CDR2 ANQGSEA. V lost 4 bases and J lost 6, with 12 bases in between. The CDR3 sequence is 12 residues long. This CDR3 reads CSVGSGRDGYTF. For the CDR3, the DNA is TGCAGCGTTGGGAGCGGTAGGGATGGCTACACCTTC. The whole variable domain, filled in from reference TRBV29-1 and TRBJ1-2, reads SAVISQKPSRDICQRGTSLTIQCQVDSQVTMMFWYRQQPGQSLTLIATANQGSEATYESGFVIDKFPISRPNLTFSTLTVSNMSPEDSSIYLCSVGSGRDGYTFGSGTRLTVV.